This section outlines one T cell receptor beta chain sequence together with its context. The source of the sample is a study of blood T cell repertoires in COVID-19. Study information: PBMCs, B-cell-depleted T cells, or T cells provided the cDNA or gDNA that made up the material.

In the original processing: Amplification from reference gene primers served as the basis for estimated nucleated cell counts. Profiled with immunoSEQ multiplex PCR; TCRdb holds only in-frame clones, not every one. The V and J calls and clone size come from that table; D and trimming were worked out from the DNA. The sample holds around 290,000 clones, around 87% seen once. This TCR derives from a woman in her forties or fifties who had recovered from COVID-19. Sequencing used peripheral blood.

The CDR3: CATSDLPGTISGTEQFF. The CDR3 DNA is TGTGCCACCAGTGATTTGCCAGGGACAATATCAGGGACTGAGCAGTTCTTC. The rearrangement links TRBV24-1 to TRBJ2-1; D perhaps matches TRBD1 (6 bases). Germline V gives CDR1 KGHDR, CDR2 SFDVKD. This CDR3 is 17 amino acids long. Deletions cut 0 bases from V and 9 bases from J, with 20 bases between.